This T cell receptor (beta chain) stems from a study of graft-versus-host responses after intestinal transplantation. Overall study: Multivisceral, liver-intestinal, or isolated intestinal transplants were given to recipients. Findings and limits, study-wide: Individuals carrying graft-donor T cell macrochimerism showed high graft-versus-host to host-versus-graft clonal ratios in allografts. Circulating GvH clone levels at their peak were associated with HvG declines (early post-transplant).

Concerning this clone: Its matching antigen is unknown.

Germline V gene sequence: CDR1 SGHRS, CDR2 YFSETQ. This CDR3 contains 13 residues. The V end lost 0 bases, the J end lost 2 bases, and 5 bases lay between the germline ends. TCRdb's table, derived via immunoSEQ multiplex PCR, lists solely in-frame clones and lacks some. This repertoire shows thousands of clones, over 75% found once; its top ten account for about a tenth. Tissue from the graft was processed to free its intraepithelial and lamina propria lymphocytes. Source: ileum tissue, taken 156 days after intestinal transplant. The V and J genes are TRBV5-1 and TRBJ1-2; D remains ambiguous. The source of this sequence is a human patient who received an intestinal transplant, so some T cells may come from the graft donor. The CDR3 loop is CASSLARNYGYTF. The CDR3 nucleotides are TGCGCCAGCAGCTTGGCCAGGAACTATGGCTACACCTTC.